This is a list of T cell receptor beta chains from one sample in a study of T cell clones after liver transplantation. Some clones are missing from TCRdb's copy, which holds only in-frame ones; the method was immunoSEQ multiplex PCR. This table holds approximately 65,000 clones, 92% found once. This specimen was CD4+ T cells from blood, taken less than 28 months after liver transplant. The source is a human patient who received a liver transplant. Some T cells may be supplied by the graft donor. Both conserved end residues are part of each CDR3. The D gene is left open where the match is weak. Size is stated for part of the rows, as once, few or many counts, or as a class when the clone is expanded.

J gene	V gene	clone size	D gene	CDR3 DNA	CDR3 protein
TRBJ2-3	TRBV13	-	TRBD1	TGTGCCAGCAGCCCCAAACTGTCAGGGGGCCAAAGCAAGGATACGCAGTATTTT	CASSPKLSGGQSKDTQYF
TRBJ2-2	TRBV2	-	-	TGTGCCAGCAGTGAAATGGTTGGCACCGGGGAGCTGTTTTTT	CASSEMVGTGELFF
TRBJ2-3	TRBV6-6	-	-	TGTGCCAGCAGTTACTCGGGGGCGGACACAGATACGCAGTATTTT	CASSYSGADTDTQYF
TRBJ2-7	TRBV6-1	-	-	TGTGCCAGCAGTGAAGGCCGGGCCCGAGGCCACGAGCAGTACTTC	CASSEGRARGHEQYF
TRBJ2-7	TRBV12-5	-	TRBD2	TGTGCTAGTGGTTTCAGCGGGAACTACGAGCAGTACTTC	CASGFSGNYEQYF
TRBJ1-2	TRBV10-3	-	-	TGTGCCATCAGCCCCCTCGGGCAAGTAGGGATAACTAACTATGGCTACACCTTC	CAISPLGQVGITNYGYTF
TRBJ2-3	TRBV5-4	-	TRBD1	TGTGCCAGCAGCGTACCGACAGGGGTGACAACAGATACGCAGTATTTT	CASSVPTGVTTDTQYF
TRBJ2-4	TRBV7-2	-	TRBD2	TGTGCCAGCAGCCCTGGACTAGCGGGACCCAAAAACATTCAGTACTTC	CASSPGLAGPKNIQYF
TRBJ1-1	TRBV5-1	-	TRBD1	TGCGCCAGCAGCCTGGACAGGCAGAACACTGAAGCTTTCTTT	CASSLDRQNTEAFF
TRBJ1-5	TRBV7-9	once	-	TGTGCCAGCAGCTTGGGTACCTTGGGGAATCAGCCCCAGCATTTT	CASSLGTLGNQPQHF
TRBJ2-1	TRBV30	-	TRBD1	TGTGCCTGGACCCAAGGGACAGGGATGGGTGAGCAGTTCTTC	CAWTQGTGMGEQFF
TRBJ1-5	TRBV6-6	-	-	TGTGCCAGCATGGGGGAGGGTAATCAGCCCCAGCATTTT	CASMGEGNQPQHF
TRBJ2-7	TRBV28	-	TRBD1	TGTGCCAGCAGTCCGCCGGGACAGGGTTCCTACGAGCAGTACTTC	CASSPPGQGSYEQYF
TRBJ2-7	TRBV7-2	-	TRBD1	TGTGCCAGCAGCTTAGATGGGACAGGGGGCTACGAGCAGTACTTC	CASSLDGTGGYEQYF
TRBJ2-2	TRBV7-9	-	-	TGTGCCAGCACCACCCAACCCGGGACAAAGAACACCGGGGAGCTGTTTTTT	CASTTQPGTKNTGELFF
TRBJ2-1	TRBV10-3	-	TRBD2	TGTGCCATCAGTGATTATAGCGGGAGGGCGGGATACAATGAGCAGTTCTTC	CAISDYSGRAGYNEQFF
TRBJ1-2	TRBV5-1	-	TRBD1	TGCGCCAGCAGCTTGGGGGACAGGGAGAGGATCGGCTACACCTTC	CASSLGDRERIGYTF
TRBJ2-3	TRBV7-8	-	TRBD2	TGTGCCAGCAGTCCCGGGGTAGCGGGATACACAGATACGCAGTATTTT	CASSPGVAGYTDTQYF
TRBJ1-2	TRBV7-2	-	TRBD1	TGTGCCAGCAGCAAGGGACAGGGGTATGGCTACACCTTC	CASSKGQGYGYTF
TRBJ2-1	TRBV4-2	-	TRBD2	TGTGCCAGCAGGCGAACTAGCGGGGGATACAATGAGCAGTTCTTC	CASRRTSGGYNEQFF
TRBJ1-1	TRBV14	-	-	TGTGCCAGCAGCTCTGGAGGCTTTCTGAACACTGAAGCTTTCTTT	CASSSGGFLNTEAFF
TRBJ2-2	TRBV6-4	-	-	TGTGCCAGCAGCCCCACTACCGCGAACACCGGGGAGCTGTTTTTT	CASSPTTANTGELFF
TRBJ1-3	TRBV19	-	-	TGTGCCAGTAGTATTCGCCAGGGTGGTCCAACGGGCACCATATATTTT	CASSIRQGGPTGTIYF
TRBJ2-1	TRBV19	once	TRBD2	TGTGCCTCCAAGGCCGGGACTAGCTCCTACAATGAGCAGTTCTTC	CASKAGTSSYNEQFF
TRBJ1-1	TRBV18	-	TRBD1	TGTGCCAGCTCACCGGGACAGGGGCGAAACACTGAAGCTTTCTTT	CASSPGQGRNTEAFF
TRBJ2-1	TRBV5-8	-	-	TGTGCCAGCAGCTTCGGGACTGCCGTCTCCAATGAGCAGTTCTTC	CASSFGTAVSNEQFF
TRBJ1-1	TRBV10-2	-	-	TGCGCCAGCATGGGCGGGCAGGCTGAAGCTTTCTTT	CASMGGQAEAFF
TRBJ2-1	TRBV19	-	TRBD2	TGTGCCAGTAGTACGGGACTAGCAGACTCCTACAATGAGCAGTTCTTC	CASSTGLADSYNEQFF
TRBJ2-2	TRBV7-2	once	TRBD1	TGTGCCAGCAGCCTGCAGGGGGCGAACACCGGGGAGCTGTTTTTT	CASSLQGANTGELFF
TRBJ1-3	TRBV10-3	-	-	TGTGCCATCAGTGAGTCGCGTCAGTCTGGAAACACCATATATTTT	CAISESRQSGNTIYF
TRBJ2-7	TRBV5-1	-	TRBD2	TGCGCCAGCAGCAAGACTAGCAGTAGCTCCTACGAGCAGTACTTC	CASSKTSSSSYEQYF
TRBJ2-7	TRBV10-2	-	TRBD2	TGCGCCAGCAATGACCAAGACTCAGGACTAGCGGGAATCCACGAGCAGTACTTC	CASNDQDSGLAGIHEQYF
TRBJ2-3	TRBV7-3	-	-	TGTGCCAGCAGCATTAGACGCACAGATACGCAGTATTTT	CASSIRRTDTQYF
TRBJ2-7	TRBV19	once	-	TGTGCCAGTGGTCAGGGAATGGGCGACGAGCAGTACTTC	CASGQGMGDEQYF
TRBJ2-7	TRBV27	-	TRBD2	TGTGCCAGCGGAAGGACTAGCGGGAGTGTCTACGAGCAGTACTTC	CASGRTSGSVYEQYF
TRBJ2-7	TRBV4-2	-	TRBD1	TGTGCCAGCAGCCAAGACCCGGGACAGGGGGCGCACGAGCAGTACTTC	CASSQDPGQGAHEQYF
TRBJ2-6	TRBV5-1	-	-	TGCGCCAGCAGCTTGGAGGGTGGGGCCAACGTCCTGACTTTC	CASSLEGGANVLTF
TRBJ2-3	TRBV5-1	-	-	TGCGCCAGCAGCTTACCGGAAGATACGCAGTATTTT	CASSLPEDTQYF
TRBJ2-4	TRBV27	-	-	TGTGCCAGCAGTCGAGATTATAACAAAAACATTCAGTACTTC	CASSRDYNKNIQYF
TRBJ2-5	TRBV10-3	-	-	TGTGCCTCAAACCGACAGGCTGAAGAGACCCAGTACTTC	CASNRQAEETQYF
TRBJ1-4	TRBV10-3	-	-	TGTGCCATCAGTGAGGCGTCAACTAATGAAAAACTGTTTTTT	CAISEASTNEKLFF
TRBJ2-3	TRBV7-8	few	TRBD2	TGTGCCAGCAGCTTTAGCGGGAGGGCGGGGGATACGCAGTATTTT	CASSFSGRAGDTQYF
TRBJ2-7	TRBV4-2	-	-	TGTGCCAGCTCCGAAGGGCTGCAGTACTATTACGAGCAGTACTTC	CASSEGLQYYYEQYF
TRBJ2-3	TRBV6-5	-	-	TGTGCCAGCAGCCCCGGGACGGGCACAGATACGCAGTATTTT	CASSPGTGTDTQYF
TRBJ1-2	TRBV27	-	TRBD1	TGTGCCAGCAGTTCCCAGGGGGCGGTCTATGGCTACACCTTC	CASSSQGAVYGYTF
TRBJ1-5	TRBV15	-	TRBD1	TGTGCCACCAGCAGAGATCGAGTACTAGGACAGGGGTATCAGCCCCAGCATTTT	CATSRDRVLGQGYQPQHF
TRBJ2-7	TRBV7-2	-	-	TGTGCCAGCAGCTTACCGGGATCCTACGAGCAGTACTTC	CASSLPGSYEQYF
TRBJ2-1	TRBV6-4	-	TRBD2	TGTGCCAGCAGTATGCGGGAGGGCCCTGACAATGAGCAGTTCTTC	CASSMREGPDNEQFF
TRBJ1-4	TRBV2	-	-	TGTGCCAGCAAATTCGGACCAACTAATGAAAAACTGTTTTTT	CASKFGPTNEKLFF
TRBJ2-7	TRBV5-1	once	TRBD2	TGCGCCAGCAGCCCGGGACTAGCGGACGACTACGAGCAGTACTTC	CASSPGLADDYEQYF
TRBJ1-2	TRBV4-3	-	-	TGCGCCAGCAGCCAAGATGGGAGGGGTAGAGGCTACACCTTC	CASSQDGRGRGYTF
TRBJ1-2	TRBV7-8	-	-	TGTGCCAGCAGCCGGGAGGTGTCGTCTAACTATGGCTACACCTTC	CASSREVSSNYGYTF
TRBJ2-5	TRBV19	once	TRBD2	TGTGCCAGTAGTATAGAAGGTAGCGGGAGACCGTCGAAAGAGACCCAGTACTTC	CASSIEGSGRPSKETQYF